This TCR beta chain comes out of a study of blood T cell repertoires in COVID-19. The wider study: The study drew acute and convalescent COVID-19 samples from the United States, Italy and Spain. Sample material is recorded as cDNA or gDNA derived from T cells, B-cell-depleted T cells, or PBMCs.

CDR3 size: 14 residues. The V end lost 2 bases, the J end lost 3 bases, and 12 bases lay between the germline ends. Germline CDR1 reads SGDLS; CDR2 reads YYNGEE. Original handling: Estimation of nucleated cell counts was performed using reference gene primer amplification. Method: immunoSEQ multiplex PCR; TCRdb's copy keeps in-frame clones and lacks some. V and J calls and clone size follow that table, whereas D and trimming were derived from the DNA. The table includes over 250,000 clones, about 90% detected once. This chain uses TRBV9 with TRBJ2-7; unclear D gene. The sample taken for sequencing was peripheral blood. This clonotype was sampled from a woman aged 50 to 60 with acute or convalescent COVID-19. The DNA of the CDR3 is TGTGCCAGCAGCGTCGGCGGTAAATACTACGAGCAGTACTTC. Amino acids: CASSVGGKYYEQYF.